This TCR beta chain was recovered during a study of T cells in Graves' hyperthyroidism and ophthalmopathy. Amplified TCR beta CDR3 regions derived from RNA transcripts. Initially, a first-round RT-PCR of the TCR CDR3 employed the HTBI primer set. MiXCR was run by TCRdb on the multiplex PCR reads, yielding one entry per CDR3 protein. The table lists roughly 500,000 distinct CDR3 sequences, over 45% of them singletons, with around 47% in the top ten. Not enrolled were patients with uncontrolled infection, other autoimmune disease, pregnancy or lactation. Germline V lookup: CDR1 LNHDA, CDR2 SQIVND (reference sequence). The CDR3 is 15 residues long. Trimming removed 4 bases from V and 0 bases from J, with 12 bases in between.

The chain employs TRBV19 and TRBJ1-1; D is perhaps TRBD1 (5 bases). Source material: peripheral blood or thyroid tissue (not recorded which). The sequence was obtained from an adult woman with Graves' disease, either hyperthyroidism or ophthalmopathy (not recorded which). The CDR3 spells CASSRGQGLNTEAFF. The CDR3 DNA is TGTGCCAGTAGTAGAGGACAAGGGCTGAACACTGAAGCTTTCTTT. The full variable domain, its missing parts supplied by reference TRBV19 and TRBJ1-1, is DGGITQSPKYLFRKEGQNVTLSCEQNLNHDAMYWYRQDPGQGLRLIYYSQIVNDFQKGDIAEGYSVSREKKESFPLTVTSAQKNPTAFYLCASSRGQGLNTEAFFGQGTRLTVV.